The rows below give T cell receptor beta chains drawn from one sample of a study of cytomegalovirus exposure and HLA in healthy donors. Assay: immunoSEQ multiplex PCR; the TCRdb copy retains only in-frame clones and omits some. The sample shows around 220,000 clones, over 75% of them seen only once. Sequencing input: PBMCs. These receptors were collected from a man between 18 and 35 years old in good health and CMV-seronegative. The CDR3 runs from the conserved cysteine through the conserved F or W. The order of the fields is clone size, J gene, V gene, D gene, CDR3 DNA, CDR3 protein. The D gene is left open where the match is weak. A clone size is listed for some rows: how often the clone was seen (once, few, many), or a class if it is expanded.

NA,TRBJ2-3,TRBV6-4,NA,TGTGCCAGCAGTGACTCTAGGACACAGAGCACAGATACGCAGTATTTT,CASSDSRTQSTDTQYF
NA,TRBJ1-6,TRBV7-3,TRBD1,TGTGCCAGCAGCGCGGGACAGAGCAAAAATCCATATAATTCACCCCTCCACTTT,CASSAGQSKNPYNSPLHF
NA,TRBJ2-2,TRBV5-4,NA,TGTGCCAGCAGCGCCAGTGACAGGGAGCTGTTTTTT,CASSASDRELFF
NA,TRBJ1-2,TRBV4-3,TRBD1,TGCGCCAGCAGCCCAGATCAGGGGGGAAACTATGGCTACACCTTC,CASSPDQGGNYGYTF
NA,TRBJ1-5,TRBV7-2,NA,TGTGCCAGCAGCCACGAGAATCAGCCCCAGCATTTT,CASSHENQPQHF
few,TRBJ1-2,TRBV30,TRBD1,TGTGCCTGGGGGCTACAGGGGATTAATAACTATGGCTACACCTTC,CAWGLQGINNYGYTF
NA,TRBJ1-1,TRBV7-3,NA,TGTGCCAGCAGCTTAACGGGGGGGGACACTGAAGCTTTCTTT,CASSLTGGDTEAFF
NA,TRBJ2-1,TRBV11-1,NA,TGTGCCAGCGTACTAATACAGGGTTCCCATGAGCAGTTCTTC,CASVLIQGSHEQFF
once,TRBJ1-5,TRBV23-1,TRBD1,TGCGCCAGCAGTCCCGGTATGGACAGGGGTACTCAGCCCCAGCATTTT,CASSPGMDRGTQPQHF
NA,TRBJ2-3,TRBV11-3,TRBD2,TGTGCCAGCAGCTTTTCTAGCGGGGGCATAGATACGCAGTATTTT,CASSFSSGGIDTQYF
NA,TRBJ2-2,TRBV30,NA,TGTGCCTGGAGCGGGAGGAACACCGGGGAGCTGTTTTTT,CAWSGRNTGELFF
NA,TRBJ1-5,TRBV30,NA,TGTGCCTGGAGTGTACCAGGGGTCCAGCCCCAGCATTTT,CAWSVPGVQPQHF
NA,TRBJ2-5,TRBV7-6,NA,TGTGCCAGCAGCTTAACAGTGTGGGAGACCCAGTACTTC,CASSLTVWETQYF
NA,TRBJ2-5,TRBV7-9,NA,TGTGCCAGCAGCTTAAGGACTGGGGGGCAAGAGACCCAGTACTTC,CASSLRTGGQETQYF
few,TRBJ2-7,TRBV18,NA,TGTGCCAGCTCACCGTCCAGGGGTTACGAGCAGTACTTC,CASSPSRGYEQYF
once,TRBJ1-2,TRBV5-8,TRBD1,TGTGCCAGCAGCCCCGGGACAGGGGGGAACTATGGCTACACCTTC,CASSPGTGGNYGYTF
NA,TRBJ1-1,TRBV5-4,NA,TGTGCCAGCAGCCCACCGACAGCCGCTAACACTGAAGCTTTCTTT,CASSPPTAANTEAFF
NA,TRBJ2-1,TRBV7-3,TRBD1,TGTGCCAGCAGCTTGGACAGGGGGGCGGGTGAGCAGTTCTTC,CASSLDRGAGEQFF
NA,TRBJ2-7,TRBV28,TRBD2,TGTGCCAGCAGTTTAGCGGGAGAGATCTACGAGCAGTACTTC,CASSLAGEIYEQYF
few,TRBJ2-7,TRBV9,TRBD1,TGTGCCAGCAGCGTAGATTACAGGGGGCAGCAGTACTTC,CASSVDYRGQQYF
NA,TRBJ1-5,TRBV6-5,NA,TGTGCCAGCAGTCCTACAGGAACAAGCAATCAGCCCCAGCATTTT,CASSPTGTSNQPQHF
NA,TRBJ2-5,TRBV2,TRBD2,TGTGCCAGCGGATGGAGCGGGAGTCGGGAGACCCAGTACTTC,CASGWSGSRETQYF
NA,TRBJ2-7,TRBV9,TRBD2,TGTGCCAGCAGCGTAGGGGGACTAGCCAACTACGATGGGCAGTACTTC,CASSVGGLANYDGQYF
few,TRBJ2-1,TRBV5-1,TRBD2,TGCGCCAGCAGCTCGGGACTAGCGGGGGGTTATTACAATGAGCAGTTCTTC,CASSSGLAGGYYNEQFF
NA,TRBJ2-5,TRBV2,TRBD1,TGTGCCAGCAGTGACAGGACAGGGACAGAGACCCAGTACTTC,CASSDRTGTETQYF
NA,TRBJ2-7,TRBV11-2,NA,TGTGCCAGCAGCTTAGTAAGCTGGGAGCAGTACTTC,CASSLVSWEQYF
NA,TRBJ2-5,TRBV11-2,NA,TGTGCCAGCAGCTTAGTGGCAGGGAGGGAGACCCAGTACTTC,CASSLVAGRETQYF
NA,TRBJ1-5,TRBV15,TRBD1,TGTGCCACCAGCAGAGTAACACAGGGGAATCAGCCCCAGCATTTT,CATSRVTQGNQPQHF
NA,TRBJ2-1,TRBV11-2,NA,TGTGCCAGCAGCGTACAGCGGAGCTCCTACAATGAGCAGTTCTTC,CASSVQRSSYNEQFF
NA,TRBJ2-4,TRBV13,NA,TGTGCCAGCAGCTTAACGGGACTAGCCAAAAACATTCAGTACTTC,CASSLTGLAKNIQYF
NA,TRBJ2-7,TRBV20-1,NA,TGCAGTGGCGCGTCTGCCTACGAGCAGTACTTC,CSGASAYEQYF
NA,TRBJ1-5,TRBV28,NA,TGTGCCACCGACTATCAAGGCCAGCCCCAGCATTTT,CATDYQGQPQHF
once,TRBJ1-1,TRBV10-1,NA,TGCGCCAGCAGCCCAGGCCAAAAGGACAGAACCTTGATGAACACTGAAGCTTTCTTT,CASSPGQKDRTLMNTEAFF
once,TRBJ2-7,TRBV18,NA,TGTGCCAGCTCACCAAGGGCCAGGGAGGACGAGCAGTACTTC,CASSPRAREDEQYF
NA,TRBJ2-5,TRBV5-1,TRBD2,TGCGCCAGCAGCTTGGGGATCCCGGGACTAGCGGGTGGTGAGACCCAGTACTTC,CASSLGIPGLAGGETQYF
NA,TRBJ2-1,TRBV30,NA,TGTGCCTGGAGTCGGGCCTACAATGAGCAGTTCTTC,CAWSRAYNEQFF
NA,TRBJ2-7,TRBV7-2,TRBD2,TGTGCCAGCAGCTTAGTATCGGGGGGTAGTAACTACGAGCAGTACTTC,CASSLVSGGSNYEQYF
NA,TRBJ1-4,TRBV6-6,NA,TGTGCCAGCAGTCTCGACAGTGGTGGTGAAAAACTGTTTTTT,CASSLDSGGEKLFF
few,TRBJ1-5,TRBV7-6,NA,TGTGCCAGCAGCTTACCACCACGAAAGGAGGGAAGTCAGCCCCAGCATTTT,CASSLPPRKEGSQPQHF
NA,TRBJ1-1,TRBV6-6,TRBD1,TGTGCCTCACGGACAGGGGTCAACACTGAAGCTTTCTTT,CASRTGVNTEAFF
NA,TRBJ1-2,TRBV7-6,NA,TGTGCCAGCAGCTTAGGGACAGCTAACTATGGCTACACCTTC,CASSLGTANYGYTF
NA,TRBJ2-3,TRBV30,TRBD1,TGTGCCTGGAGTATAGGACAGGGATCAAATACGCAGTATTTT,CAWSIGQGSNTQYF
NA,TRBJ1-5,TRBV2,TRBD1,TGTGCCAGCAGGAGGGACAGGGGAGAAGGTCAGCCCCAGCATTTT,CASRRDRGEGQPQHF
once,TRBJ2-1,TRBV4-2,NA,TGTGCCAGCAGCCAAGAGGGGCAAGAGCAGTTCTTC,CASSQEGQEQFF
NA,TRBJ1-5,TRBV27,TRBD1,TGTGCCAGCAGTTCGGGACAGGGGCAAGGACAGCCCCAGCATTTT,CASSSGQGQGQPQHF
NA,TRBJ2-7,TRBV9,TRBD1,TGTGCCAGCAGCGTAGATCCGACAGGGTACGAGCAGTACTTC,CASSVDPTGYEQYF
NA,TRBJ2-5,TRBV19,NA,TGTGCCAGTAGTATAGAAGGAGCATCGGTAACCCAGTACTTC,CASSIEGASVTQYF
NA,TRBJ1-5,TRBV10-3,NA,TGTGCCATCAGTGAGGGGCAGGGCTATAGCAATCAGCCCCAGCATTTT,CAISEGQGYSNQPQHF
NA,TRBJ1-1,TRBV2,NA,TGTGCCAGCTTTTCTGGGGCCCCGAACACTGAAGCTTTCTTT,CASFSGAPNTEAFF
NA,TRBJ2-7,TRBV30,TRBD2,TGTGCCTGGAGCGGTAGCGGGGGTTACGAGCAGTACTTC,CAWSGSGGYEQYF
NA,TRBJ2-3,TRBV5-4,NA,TGTGCCAGCAGCTTGGGAATTGCGGGGGCCTCAGATACGCAGTATTTT,CASSLGIAGASDTQYF
NA,TRBJ1-1,TRBV4-3,NA,TGCGCCAGCAGCCCGACGACAGGAACGGACACTGAAGCTTTCTTT,CASSPTTGTDTEAFF
NA,TRBJ2-5,TRBV30,NA,TGTGCCTGGAGCGGGAAAGAGACCCAGTACTTC,CAWSGKETQYF
NA,TRBJ1-3,TRBV30,NA,TGTGCCTGGAGTGTAGACTGGAGCTCTGGAAACACCATATATTTT,CAWSVDWSSGNTIYF
few,TRBJ1-3,TRBV20-1,NA,TGCAGTGCTCATGGGGGGAACACCATATATTTT,CSAHGGNTIYF
NA,TRBJ2-1,TRBV4-1,TRBD1,TGCGCCAGCAGCCAACCGGGACAGGGTCCCTACAATGAGCAGTTCTTC,CASSQPGQGPYNEQFF
few,TRBJ2-2,TRBV9,TRBD2,TGTGCCAGCAGCGTAGAGGTAGAGACTAGCGTTAACACCGGGGAGCTGTTTTTT,CASSVEVETSVNTGELFF